The rows below give T cell receptor beta chains drawn from one sample of a study of blood T cells in healthy people across ages. TCRdb recomputed calls from the 5' RACE reads with MiXCR, one row per CDR3 protein. The table includes 650,000 to 950,000 distinct CDR3 sequences, approximately 48% detected once. Sequenced input: blood. These receptors came from a man between 60 and 75 years old in good health. Each CDR3 is given with its conserved first and last residue. Each record gives: J gene, V gene, D gene, clone size, CDR3 DNA, CDR3 protein. A D gene is named only where the DNA matches it firmly. Some rows have no size entry. The others give once, few or many, or a class for an expanded clone.

TRBJ1-2	TRBV30	NA	NA	TGTGCCTGGACAGGGGACTATGGCTACACCTTC	CAWTGDYGYTF
TRBJ2-7	TRBV7-9	NA	NA	TGTGCCAGCAGGGGGGGTCTAGGGGGTTACGAGCAGTACTTC	CASRGGLGGYEQYF
TRBJ2-2	TRBV18	NA	NA	TGTGCCAGCTCACAACGGACCACCGGGGAGCTGTTTTTT	CASSQRTTGELFF
TRBJ2-7	TRBV14	NA	NA	TGTGCCAGCAGCCAGGAGGGAAGGTCCTACGAGCAGTACTTC	CASSQEGRSYEQYF
TRBJ2-7	TRBV4-3	NA	many	TGCGCCAGCAGCCACTCAGGGGTCCCTACCTACGAGCAGTACTTC	CASSHSGVPTYEQYF
TRBJ2-7	TRBV27	NA	few	TGTGCCAGCAGTCGCGTGGCCACTTCGTACGAGCAGTACTTC	CASSRVATSYEQYF
TRBJ2-7	TRBV3-1	NA	few	TGTGCCAGCAGCCAAGTACAGGCCGTCTTGTCCTACGAGCAGTACTTC	CASSQVQAVLSYEQYF
TRBJ1-2	TRBV7-9	TRBD1	once	TGTGCCAGCAGCCCGGGACAGGGAATATTGGGAAACGGCTACACCTTC	CASSPGQGILGNGYTF
TRBJ1-1	TRBV12-3/TRBV12-4	NA	NA	TGTGCCAGCAGTTTAAACCTTGGGAACACTGAAGCTTTCTTT	CASSLNLGNTEAFF
TRBJ1-4	TRBV29-1	NA	NA	TGCAGCGTTGTATCTTCAACTAATGAAAAACTGTTTTTT	CSVVSSTNEKLFF
TRBJ2-2	TRBV7-2	NA	few	TGTGCCAGCCGCCGGGGGTCGAACACCGGGGAGCTGTTTTTT	CASRRGSNTGELFF
TRBJ1-2	TRBV4-3	TRBD1	NA	TGCGCCAGCAGCCAGGGGGACAGGGGAAACTATGGCTACACCTTC	CASSQGDRGNYGYTF
TRBJ1-1	TRBV6-1	TRBD1	NA	TGTGCCAGCAGTGACGGTCTGAGGGACAGCACTGAAGCTTTCTTT	CASSDGLRDSTEAFF
TRBJ2-7	TRBV7-9	NA	few	TGTGCCAGCAGCCCGCCGACGCCCTACGAGCAGTACTTC	CASSPPTPYEQYF
TRBJ2-5	TRBV20-1	TRBD2	few	TGCAGTGCATCCGATCGAGCGAGCGGGGGTTCGACCCAGTACTTC	CSASDRASGGSTQYF
TRBJ2-3	TRBV11-3	NA	NA	TGTGCCAGCAGCTTTTCTCTGGGGATTTCGTATTTT	CASSFSLGISYF
TRBJ2-1	TRBV29-1	NA	few	TGCAGCGACCGAACCACAGGGACTTACTACAATGAGCAGTTCTTC	CSDRTTGTYYNEQFF
TRBJ2-3	TRBV12-3/TRBV12-4	TRBD1	NA	TGTGCCAGCAGTCCGACAGGGGGAGATACGCAGTATTTT	CASSPTGGDTQYF
TRBJ1-1	TRBV6-2/TRBV6-3	TRBD1	NA	TGTGCCAGCAGTTACGGTGCTCATAGGACAGGGGTAGGCACTGAAGCTTTCTTT	CASSYGAHRTGVGTEAFF
TRBJ2-2	TRBV6-5	TRBD2	NA	TGTGCCACAAGCGGGATGAACACCGGGGAGCTGTTTTTT	CATSGMNTGELFF
TRBJ1-2	TRBV27	NA	NA	TGTGCCAGCAGTTTCGGGACCTCTACCCCGGGCTACACCTTC	CASSFGTSTPGYTF
TRBJ2-1	TRBV12-3/TRBV12-4	NA	NA	TGTGCCAGCAGTCCCCGGGCCGGGATGAATGAGCAGTTCTTC	CASSPRAGMNEQFF
TRBJ2-2	TRBV4-3	TRBD1	NA	TGCGCCAGCAGCCAAGAGGACAGGGCGAACACCGGGGAGCTGTTTTTT	CASSQEDRANTGELFF
TRBJ1-5	TRBV20-1	NA	NA	TGCAGTGCTAGACCGAGCGGGCAGCAAAAGCAGCCCCAGCATTTT	CSARPSGQQKQPQHF
TRBJ1-4	TRBV6-6	NA	NA	TGTGCCAGCAGTTACGGACAGAGGTTGGAAGAGGATGAAAAACTGTTTTTT	CASSYGQRLEEDEKLFF
TRBJ2-1	TRBV20-1	NA	few	TGCAGTGCTAGAGGAGGGGGACATTTAGAGCAGTTCTTC	CSARGGGHLEQFF
TRBJ1-2	TRBV10-3	NA	NA	TGTGCCATCAGCCCCCAGGGAGCCGATGGCTACACCTTC	CAISPQGADGYTF
TRBJ2-6	TRBV9	TRBD1	NA	TGTGCCAGCAGCGGGACAGGGTCTGGGGCCAACGTCCTGACTTTC	CASSGTGSGANVLTF
TRBJ2-1	TRBV24-1	TRBD2	NA	TGTGCCACCAGTGAACCGACTAGCGGGGGGGCCATAAGGAATGAGCAGTTCTTC	CATSEPTSGGAIRNEQFF
TRBJ2-5	TRBV14	TRBD2	NA	TGTGCCAGCAGCCTTCTCAGACTAGCGGGGGGGACCAATGAGCAGTACTTC	CASSLLRLAGGTNEQYF
TRBJ2-5	TRBV6-6	NA	NA	TGTGCCAGCGCTTTACTACAGTTCCAAGAGACCCAGTACTTC	CASALLQFQETQYF
TRBJ2-7	TRBV27	NA	few	TGTGCCAGCAGTCCACGATCCCTACAGATTACGAGGAGGTACTTC	CASSPRSLQITRRYF
TRBJ1-2	TRBV20-1	TRBD1	NA	TGCAGTGCTACAAGGGACAGGGAAAATGTAGATGGCTACACCTTC	CSATRDRENVDGYTF
TRBJ2-1	TRBV27	NA	NA	TGTGCCAGCAGTTCAACAGGTCGGGGGCCCTACAATGAGCAGTTCTTC	CASSSTGRGPYNEQFF
TRBJ2-7	TRBV6-2/TRBV6-3	TRBD1	once	TGTGCCAGCAGTTTAACCCTCTGGACAGGCGGTAGCGAGCAGTACTTC	CASSLTLWTGGSEQYF
TRBJ1-1	TRBV20-1	NA	NA	TGCAGTGCTAGCTCCCTCGTTCCCGGGACCATGAACACTGAAGCTTTCTTT	CSASSLVPGTMNTEAFF
TRBJ2-5	TRBV7-2	NA	once	TGTGCCAGCAGCTTTTCCTACGTGCAGTACTTC	CASSFSYVQYF
TRBJ2-1	TRBV11-2	NA	NA	TGTGCCAGCAGGATATGGGCAGGGGACAATGAGCAGTTCTTC	CASRIWAGDNEQFF
TRBJ1-5	TRBV9	NA	NA	TGTGCCAGCAGCGTAGCCGCTGGCTTCGATCAGCCCCAGCATTTT	CASSVAAGFDQPQHF